This T cell receptor (beta chain) was identified during a study of Ad26.COV2.S vaccination and SARS-CoV-2 variants. Profiled with immunoSEQ multiplex PCR; TCRdb holds only in-frame clones, not every one. The table shows tens of thousands of clones, with less than 85% occurring only once. This clonotype was obtained from a human donor who had recovered from COVID-19. Material: peripheral blood, obtained after recovery from COVID-19.

The CDR3 reads CASSWDSSRWGSGELFF. Here the CDR3 DNA reads TGTGCCAGCAGCTGGGACAGTTCCAGGTGGGGGTCCGGGGAGCTGTTTTTT. The genes are TRBV7-6 and TRBJ2-2; 7 bases agree with TRBD1. The V gene end was trimmed by 4 bases and the J gene end by 6 bases; junction bases not matched to a gene: 14. Germline loops: CDR1 SGHVS, CDR2 FNYEAQ. The CDR3 loop spans 17 amino acids.